The next 32 T cell receptor beta chains were all read from a single sample in a study of shared clonotypes between healthy human individuals. Using immunoSEQ multiplex PCR, the repertoire was profiled, and TCRdb retains in-frame clones only, with some absent. Here the sample spans under 2.5 million clones, around 93% being singletons. Input material: naive CD4+ T cells from PBMCs. Documented subset: CD45RA+ positively selected. The receptor source for this set is a young man in good health. Some clones in this sample may be carry-over from other donors' samples.

This sequence joins TRBV29-1 and TRBJ2-5; tentative D call: TRBD1 (6 bases). CDR3 length: 13 amino acids. V lost 8 bases, J lost 3 bases, and 16 bases lay in between. Germline V gene sequence: CDR1 SQVTM, CDR2 ANQGSEA. DNA of the CDR3: TGCAGCATACGACAGGTACGGGAAGAGACCCAGTACTTC. Protein product: CSIRQVREETQYF.

The chain couples TRBV28 to TRBJ1-2, with D unclear. The CDR3 consists of 12 residues. CDR1 is MDHEN, CDR2 SYDVKM, per germline. V was pared by 5 bases and J by 5 bases, with 9 bases between. The CDR3 loop reads CASSERFYGYTF. In DNA form, the CDR3 reads TGTGCCAGCAGTGAACGGTTTTATGGCTACACCTTC.

The chain joins TRBV7-8 to TRBJ2-2, with 10 bases lining up with TRBD1. CDR3 length equals 18 residues. With 5 bases clipped from V and 3 bases from J, the junction kept 12 bases outside the gene matches. Germline V gene sequence: CDR1 SGHVS, CDR2 FQNEAQ. CDR3 sequence (DNA): TGTGCCAGCAGCCTCCGGGACAGGGGCTTTAGAGACACCGGGGAGCTGTTTTTT. Encoded protein: CASSLRDRGFRDTGELFF.

To note about this clone: The sample has other DNA sequences that encode this CDR3 too. V gene TRBV6-6 combines with J gene TRBJ2-1; unclear D gene. CDR3 length: 15 amino acids. V was pared by 2 bases and J by 3 bases, with 11 bases between. Per the germline V gene, CDR1 is MNHNY and CDR2 is SVGAGI (reference sequence). The CDR3 DNA reads as TGTGCCAGCAGTTACGGTGGCCCCAGCTACAATGAGCAGTTCTTC. This gives the protein CASSYGGPSYNEQFF.

The chain couples TRBV5-1 to TRBJ2-1; D may be TRBD1 or TRBD2 (5 bases each). CDR1 and CDR2 from the germline V gene are SGHRS and YFSETQ. Trimming shortened V by 5 bases and J by 7 bases, and 16 bases separated the two germline ends. This CDR3 has 14 amino acids. The CDR3 region has the DNA TGCGCCAGCAGTCTAGTAGGGACCGAAAATGAGCAGTTCTTC. Protein: CASSLVGTENEQFF. The full variable domain, in which reference TRBV5-1 and TRBJ2-1 provide the parts outside the CDR3, is KAGVTQTPRYLIKTRGQQVTLSCSPISGHRSVSWYQQTPGQGLQFLFEYFSETQRNKGNFPGRFSGRQFSNSRSEMNVSTLELGDSALYLCASSLVGTENEQFFGPGTRLTVL.

The rearrangement uses TRBV6-5 and TRBJ2-2; no clear D gene. The CDR3 contains 12 residues. Germline assignment: CDR1 MNHEY and CDR2 SVGAGI. V was cut by 5 bases and J by 6 bases, with 7 bases left in between. The CDR3 region is CASSRSAGELFF. The CDR3 DNA is TGTGCCAGCAGTCGTTCCGCCGGGGAGCTGTTTTTT.

This chain connects TRBV29-1 to TRBJ1-5; D not certain. Trimming left V 7 bases short and J 4 bases short, with 14 bases between. CDR1 and CDR2 (germline): SQVTM, ANQGSEA. CDR3 size: 13 residues. The CDR3 spells CSARTGYNQPQHF. CDR3 DNA sequence: TGCAGCGCGAGAACGGGCTATAATCAGCCCCAGCATTTT. Based on the CDR3 plus reference TRBV29-1 and TRBJ1-5, the full variable domain is SAVISQKPSRDICQRGTSLTIQCQVDSQVTMMFWYRQQPGQSLTLIATANQGSEATYESGFVIDKFPISRPNLTFSTLTVSNMSPEDSSIYLCSARTGYNQPQHFGDGTRLSIL.

This clone has only a few counts. The chain carries TRBV2 and TRBJ1-2; no definite D call. The CDR3 has 12 amino acids. The germline CDR1 and CDR2 sequences are SNHLY and FYNNEI. Trimming stripped 6 bases from V and 4 bases from J, with 9 bases between. CDR3 loop: CASRVQPYGYTF. CDR3 sequence (DNA): TGTGCCAGCAGGGTGCAGCCCTATGGCTACACCTTC.

The rearrangement links TRBV11-2 to TRBJ1-4, with D unclear. The CDR3 is 16 residues long. In germline, CDR1 is SGHAT, CDR2 FQNNGV. Trimming removed 3 bases at V and 8 bases at J, with 19 bases between. CDR3 sequence: CASSLFHGGLEEKLFF. CDR3 nucleotide sequence: TGTGCCAGCAGCTTGTTTCACGGCGGGCTCGAGGAAAAACTGTTTTTT.

The V and J genes are TRBV5-4 and TRBJ2-5; D may correspond to TRBD1 or TRBD2 (5 bases each). The CDR3 contains 17 residues. Germline V gives CDR1 SGHNT, CDR2 YYREEE (reference sequence). V was shortened by 4 bases and J by 5 bases, with 24 bases between the two germline ends. CDR3 protein: CASSQQNGALGWETQYF. The CDR3 DNA reads as TGTGCCAGCAGCCAGCAAAACGGGGCCCTCGGTTGGGAGACCCAGTACTTC.

In this sample, this clone turned up a few times. The genes are TRBV7-6 and TRBJ2-7, with D perhaps matching TRBD1 or TRBD2 (5 bases each). Deletions cut 4 bases from V and 2 bases from J, with 12 bases between. The CDR3 sequence is 14 residues long. Per germline, CDR1 SGHVS and CDR2 FNYEAQ. This chain's CDR3 is CASSSLGTAYEQYF. CDR3 bases: TGTGCCAGCAGCTCCCTGGGGACGGCCTACGAGCAGTACTTC.

V and J are TRBV14 and TRBJ2-7; the D is unclear. The germline V gene encodes CDR1 SGHDN and CDR2 FVKESK. The CDR3 runs to 14 residues. V lost 3 bases and J 1 base, leaving 10 bases between the germline ends. Written as DNA, the CDR3 is TGTGCCAGCAGCCAGTTGATTGCGTCCTACGAGCAGTACTTC. Protein sequence: CASSQLIASYEQYF.

The chain is built from TRBV9 and TRBJ1-2; possibly TRBD1 for D (6 bases). Trimming took 3 bases from V and 3 from J, leaving 21 bases between them. The CDR3 runs 17 residues. CDR1 is SGDLS, CDR2 YYNGEE, per germline. This CDR3 reads CASSAERTEPGYYGYTF. The CDR3 DNA reads as TGTGCCAGCAGCGCCGAAAGGACAGAGCCGGGGTACTATGGCTACACCTTC.

CDR3 sequence reads: CASEDFSGANVLTF. In DNA, the CDR3 is TGTGCCAGCGAAGATTTCTCTGGGGCCAACGTCCTGACTTTC. The chain has TRBV2 and TRBJ2-6; D not certain. The V gene lost 8 bases and the J gene lost 0 bases, with 8 bases spanning the gap. Germline lookup yields CDR1 SNHLY and CDR2 FYNNEI. The CDR3 length is 14 residues.

The chain is built from TRBV28 and TRBJ2-5, with 8 bases that match TRBD1. The CDR3 contains 15 residues. V gave up 3 bases and J gave up 5 bases; unmatched junction bases: 8. Germline V gene data show CDR1 as MDHEN and CDR2 as SYDVKM. The CDR3 region is CASSLAGQGWETQYF. The DNA for the CDR3 is TGTGCCAGCAGTTTGGCAGGACAGGGCTGGGAGACCCAGTACTTC.

This chain joins TRBV6-4 and TRBJ2-2; D possibly corresponds to TRBD1 (5 bases). The CDR3 spans 14 residues. The V gene's germline CDR1 is MRHNA and CDR2 SNTAGT. Trimming cost V 8 bases and J 4 bases, with 14 bases left between them. The CDR3 spells CASQQGILTGELFF. The DNA of the CDR3 is TGTGCCAGCCAGCAGGGTATTCTCACCGGGGAGCTGTTTTTT.

The rearrangement links TRBV5-1 to TRBJ2-3; 7 nucleotides match TRBD1. From germline, CDR1 is SGHRS and CDR2 YFSETQ. This CDR3 is built from 11 residues. J lost 13 bases, V lost 0 bases, and 2 bases had no gene match. Here the CDR3 DNA reads TGCGCCAGCAGCTTGGGACAGGGAAAGTATTTT. Protein sequence: CASSLGQGKYF.

The chain uses TRBV5-4 and TRBJ2-5, with D tentatively TRBD1 (6 bases). V shed 4 bases and J shed 1 base, with 11 bases lying between them. Germline V gene sequence: CDR1 SGHNT, CDR2 YYREEE (reference sequence). This CDR3 has 14 residues. CDR3 coding DNA: TGTGCCAGCAGCAGCACAGGGTTCCAAGAGACCCAGTACTTC. It codes for CASSSTGFQETQYF.

A note on this clone: The same CDR3 also results from other DNA sequences found in this sample. The chain employs TRBV30 and TRBJ2-5; 9 positions match TRBD1. Trimming removed 6 bases from V and 5 bases from J; junction bases left unmatched: 7. Germline lookup yields CDR1 GTSNPN and CDR2 SVGIG (reference sequence). This CDR3 comprises 13 residues. CDR3 in amino acids: CACVGQGRETQYF. CDR3 coding DNA: TGTGCCTGCGTCGGACAGGGGCGTGAGACCCAGTACTTC.

The chain links TRBV10-1 to TRBJ1-3; D is uncertain. Trimming removed 0 bases from V and 0 bases from J, with 0 bases in between. This CDR3 is 13 amino acids long. CDR1 and CDR2 (germline): WNHNN, SYGVQD (reference sequence). CDR3 sequence: CASSESSGNTIYF. CDR3 DNA sequence: TGCGCCAGCAGTGAGTCCTCTGGAAACACCATATATTTT.

This clone was seen more than once but under ten times. The same CDR3 is also encoded by other DNA sequences in this sample. J is TRBJ1-1 and V is TRBV29-1; 8 bases agree with TRBD1. Germline trimming cut 3 bases from V and 0 bases from J; bases unmatched to any gene: 0. This CDR3 is 13 amino acids long. Germline V CDR1 and CDR2: SQVTM, ANQGSEA. CDR3 coding DNA: TGCAGCGTTGACAGGGGGCTGAACACTGAAGCTTTCTTT. It codes for CSVDRGLNTEAFF.

The rearrangement joins TRBV7-3 to TRBJ1-2; TRBD1 aligns across 7 bases. The germline V gene encodes CDR1 SGHTA and CDR2 FQGTGA. CDR3 length equals 13 residues. J gave up 8 bases and V 2 bases, and 5 bases lay outside the gene matches. The CDR3 region has the DNA TGTGCCAGCAGCTTATCAGGGGGTGGAGGCTACACCTTC. Residues: CASSLSGGGGYTF.

The chain recombines TRBV28 with TRBJ2-7, with 9 bases matching TRBD2. Trimming at V came to 3 bases and at J to 4 bases, leaving 13 bases not matched to a gene. This CDR3 region has 17 residues. Germline V CDR1 and CDR2: MDHEN, SYDVKM. This CDR3 is CASSFVRSREGLYEQYF. CDR3 DNA sequence: TGTGCCAGCAGTTTTGTTAGATCGCGGGAGGGTCTTTACGAGCAGTACTTC.

The gene calls are TRBV6-5 and TRBJ2-1; D not resolved. V dropped 2 bases and J dropped 5 bases, with 13 bases sitting between them. Germline V gives CDR1 MNHEY, CDR2 SVGAGI. CDR3 length equals 15 residues. The CDR3 here is CASSYALRADNEQFF. CDR3 DNA sequence: TGTGCCAGCAGTTACGCCCTTCGCGCAGACAATGAGCAGTTCTTC.

The chain is built from TRBV7-8 and TRBJ2-5; D ambiguous. Germline lookup yields CDR1 SGHVS and CDR2 FQNEAQ. V shed 6 bases and J shed 5 bases, with 22 bases lying between them. This CDR3 region has 16 residues. The CDR3 reads CASRSGWVRAGETQYF. In nucleotides, the CDR3 is TGTGCCAGCAGGTCGGGTTGGGTACGGGCCGGCGAGACCCAGTACTTC.

The chain employs TRBV4-1 and TRBJ2-5; D perhaps matches TRBD2 (6 bases). V lost 1 base, J lost 1 base, and 13 bases lay in between. Germline V gene lookup returns CDR1 MGHRA and CDR2 YSYEKL. CDR3 size: 16 residues. CDR3 sequence reads: CASSQGLAEPQETQYF. In nucleotides, the CDR3 is TGCGCCAGCAGCCAAGGATTAGCGGAGCCCCAAGAGACCCAGTACTTC.

Of note for this clone: An end of the junction does not agree with germline; a read error may underlie this. This sequence joins TRBV28 and TRBJ1-5; no firm D call. Germline V gene data show CDR1 as MDHEN and CDR2 as SYDVKM. The CDR3 totals 12 residues. CDR3 amino acids: CASSLEGQTMDF. The CDR3 region has the DNA TGTGCCAGCAGTTTAGAGGGCCAAACCATGGATTTT.

V gene TRBV27 combines with J gene TRBJ2-3, with TRBD2 matching 10 bases. Unmatched junction bases numbered 4, after V lost 5 bases and J lost 5 bases. Germline V lookup: CDR1 MNHEY, CDR2 SMNVEV (reference sequence). This CDR3 comprises 14 residues. Here the CDR3 reads CASSLAGVVDTQYF. The CDR3 bases are TGTGCCAGCAGTCTAGCGGGAGTGGTAGATACGCAGTATTTT.

The chain has TRBV9 and TRBJ2-1; TRBD2 aligns across 7 bases. Trimming removed 4 bases from V and 2 bases from J; junction bases left unmatched: 21. Per the germline V gene, CDR1 is SGDLS and CDR2 is YYNGEE. The CDR3 totals 20 residues. Here the CDR3 DNA reads TGTGCCAGCAGCCCCCCTGGGAGACCTAAGCGGGAACTTACCTACAATGAGCAGTTCTTC. This codes for CASSPPGRPKRELTYNEQFF.

The gene calls are TRBV6-5 and TRBJ2-7; 7 positions match TRBD1. Unmatched junction bases numbered 9, after V lost 5 bases and J lost 2 bases. Germline lookup yields CDR1 MNHEY and CDR2 SVGAGI. This CDR3 is 15 amino acids long. CDR3 protein: CASSRHGTEAYEQYF. The CDR3 DNA reads as TGTGCCAGCAGTCGCCACGGGACAGAAGCCTACGAGCAGTACTTC.

The chain links TRBV30 to TRBJ2-4; a weak D match, TRBD1 (5 bases). CDR1 GTSNPN and CDR2 SVGIG come from the germline V gene (reference sequence). This CDR3 has 15 amino acids. The V end lost 1 base, the J end lost 3 bases, and 13 bases lay between the germline ends. CDR3 sequence: CAWSGGGTGKNIQYF. CDR3 sequence (DNA): TGTGCCTGGAGTGGGGGCGGCACCGGCAAAAACATTCAGTACTTC.

The V and J genes are TRBV7-8 and TRBJ2-3; maybe TRBD1 (6 bases). Between the trimmed V and J ends, which lost 5 bases and 0 bases, there was a span of 12 bases. The CDR3 runs to 15 residues. Germline V lookup: CDR1 SGHVS, CDR2 FQNEAQ. The CDR3 nucleotides are TGTGCCAGCAGCCCGGGACACCCTAGCACAGATACGCAGTATTTT. Translation: CASSPGHPSTDTQYF.